This TCR beta chain was found in a study of Ad26.COV2.S vaccination and SARS-CoV-2 variants. Sequenced by immunoSEQ multiplex PCR; TCRdb stores in-frame clones only, minus some. The sample contains fewer than 900,000 clones, around 89% of which appear only once. Study-wide results and limits: Analyses that measured TCR breadth and depth may have underestimated total T cell responses. Vaccine and placebo recipients had similar non-spike TCR breadth.

This CDR3 spans 16 amino acids. V was cut by 4 bases and J by 1 base, with 14 bases left in between. Germline V gene sequence: CDR1 LNHNV, CDR2 YYDKDF (reference sequence). This clone was seen a few times. What it binds is unknown. As for treatment: roughly 20 received Ad26.COV2.S at low or high dose, single or two shots; 5 received placebo; per-sample allocation not given. Each sample was drawn 63 days after the first injection (of vaccine or placebo). Boston provided a donor who was an adult aged 18-55 years. It was Wuhan-strain SARS-CoV-2 spike that the Ad26 vaccine vector expressed. The V call is TRBV15, the J call TRBJ1-5; no clear D gene. The sequence derives from a person aged 18-60 years who received the Ad26.COV2.S COVID-19 vaccine or a placebo. This specimen was peripheral blood, taken in a trial of Ad26.COV2.S vaccine versus placebo. The CDR3 is CATSMQPTLSNQPQHF. For the CDR3, the DNA is TGTGCCACCAGCATGCAGCCGACTCTCAGCAATCAGCCCCAGCATTTT.